These T cell receptor beta chains were read from a single sample in a study of blood T cell repertoires in COVID-19. Clones were sequenced by immunoSEQ multiplex PCR, and TCRdb holds only the in-frame ones, with some missing. The sample has 250,000 to 300,000 clones, around 80% seen once; the top ten hold 4.1%. The material sequenced was PBMCs or T cells enriched from blood (not recorded which). The receptors were sampled from a man aged 25-45 years with acute COVID-19. Each CDR3 is given with its conserved first and last residue. A D gene is named only where the DNA matches it firmly. Only some rows state a clone size, as once, few, many or a class for expanded clones.

CDR3 protein: CASRVGQNTGELFF
CDR3 DNA: TGTGCCAGCCGGGTCGGACAGAACACCGGGGAGCTGTTTTTT
D gene: -
V gene: TRBV3-1/TRBV3-2
J gene: TRBJ2-2
clone size: -

CDR3 protein: CASQTSGGNTGELFF
CDR3 DNA: TGTGCCAGCCAAACTAGCGGGGGGAACACCGGGGAGCTGTTTTTT
D gene: TRBD2
V gene: TRBV5-4
J gene: TRBJ2-2
clone size: few

CDR3 protein: CASSSRDYGYTF
CDR3 DNA: TGTGCCAGCAGTTCCAGGGACTATGGCTACACCTTC
D gene: -
V gene: TRBV6-5
J gene: TRBJ1-2
clone size: -

CDR3 protein: CASSEGQPYGYTF
CDR3 DNA: TGTGCCAGCAGCGAGGGACAGCCCTATGGCTACACCTTC
D gene: TRBD1
V gene: TRBV7-8
J gene: TRBJ1-2
clone size: -

CDR3 protein: CATSRKGDPSTDTQYF
CDR3 DNA: TGTGCCACCAGCAGAAAAGGGGATCCTAGCACAGATACGCAGTATTTT
D gene: -
V gene: TRBV15
J gene: TRBJ2-3
clone size: -

CDR3 protein: CASSVEGDTEAFF
CDR3 DNA: TGTGCCAGCAGTGTTGAAGGGGACACTGAAGCTTTCTTT
D gene: -
V gene: TRBV2
J gene: TRBJ1-1
clone size: few

CDR3 protein: CASKKQGWEKLFF
CDR3 DNA: TGTGCCAGCAAAAAACAGGGGTGGGAAAAACTGTTTTTT
D gene: TRBD1
V gene: TRBV19
J gene: TRBJ1-4
clone size: -

CDR3 protein: CSVESLALEGETQYF
CDR3 DNA: TGCAGCGTTGAAAGCCTGGCCCTAGAAGGCGAGACCCAGTACTTC
D gene: -
V gene: TRBV29-1
J gene: TRBJ2-5
clone size: -

CDR3 protein: CASSVPGLWNSPLHF
CDR3 DNA: TGTGCCAGCAGCGTTCCAGGGTTGTGGAATTCACCCCTCCACTTT
D gene: -
V gene: TRBV5-6
J gene: TRBJ1-6
clone size: -

CDR3 protein: CASSPAKTRNEKLFF
CDR3 DNA: TGTGCCAGTAGCCCGGCGAAAACGAGGAATGAAAAACTGTTTTTT
D gene: -
V gene: TRBV19
J gene: TRBJ1-4
clone size: -

CDR3 protein: CASSPGGGDEKLFF
CDR3 DNA: TGCGCCAGCAGCCCGGGAGGAGGGGATGAAAAACTGTTTTTT
D gene: -
V gene: TRBV5-1
J gene: TRBJ1-4
clone size: -

CDR3 protein: CASSLSQGASNSPLHF
CDR3 DNA: TGTGCCAGCAGTTTATCTCAGGGGGCCAGTAATTCACCCCTCCACTTT
D gene: TRBD1
V gene: TRBV27
J gene: TRBJ1-6
clone size: -

CDR3 protein: CSVENRGKETQYF
CDR3 DNA: TGCAGCGTGGAAAACCGGGGGAAAGAGACCCAGTACTTC
D gene: -
V gene: TRBV29-1
J gene: TRBJ2-5
clone size: -

CDR3 protein: CASSPTSGGLYNEQFF
CDR3 DNA: TGCGCCAGCAGCCCGACTAGCGGGGGGCTTTACAATGAGCAGTTCTTC
D gene: TRBD2
V gene: TRBV5-1
J gene: TRBJ2-1
clone size: -

CDR3 protein: CSVEPTPFF
CDR3 DNA: TGCAGCGTTGAACCTACGCCCTTCTTT
D gene: -
V gene: TRBV29-1
J gene: TRBJ1-1
clone size: -

CDR3 protein: CATKGESGANVLTF
CDR3 DNA: TGTGCCACTAAAGGAGAATCTGGGGCCAACGTCCTGACTTTC
D gene: -
V gene: TRBV6-5
J gene: TRBJ2-6
clone size: -

CDR3 protein: CASSPGTLQETQYF
CDR3 DNA: TGTGCCAGCAGCCCAGGGACACTACAAGAGACCCAGTACTTC
D gene: -
V gene: TRBV6-5
J gene: TRBJ2-5
clone size: -

CDR3 protein: CATGTANSPLHF
CDR3 DNA: TGTGCCACCGGGACAGCTAATTCACCCCTCCACTTT
D gene: TRBD1
V gene: TRBV15
J gene: TRBJ1-6
clone size: -

CDR3 protein: CASSADINQPQHF
CDR3 DNA: TGTGCCAGCAGCGCGGATATTAATCAGCCCCAGCATTTT
D gene: -
V gene: TRBV6-5
J gene: TRBJ1-5
clone size: -

CDR3 protein: CASSPRGTGGAGGYTF
CDR3 DNA: TGTGCCAGTAGTCCCCGGGGGACAGGGGGCGCAGGTGGCTACACCTTC
D gene: TRBD1
V gene: TRBV19
J gene: TRBJ1-2
clone size: -

CDR3 protein: CASDRGVSTDTQYF
CDR3 DNA: TGTGCCAGTGATCGGGGGGTAAGCACAGATACGCAGTATTTT
D gene: TRBD2
V gene: TRBV19
J gene: TRBJ2-3
clone size: -

CDR3 protein: CATLDGGSKNIQYF
CDR3 DNA: TGTGCCACCCTAGACGGGGGGTCCAAAAACATTCAGTACTTC
D gene: TRBD2
V gene: TRBV28
J gene: TRBJ2-4
clone size: -

CDR3 protein: CASSLHRGNTEAFF
CDR3 DNA: TGCGCCAGCAGCTTACACAGGGGGAACACTGAAGCTTTCTTT
D gene: TRBD1
V gene: TRBV5-1
J gene: TRBJ1-1
clone size: -

CDR3 protein: CASRLEGDQPQHF
CDR3 DNA: TGCGCCAGCAGGCTTGAGGGGGATCAGCCCCAGCATTTT
D gene: -
V gene: TRBV10-2
J gene: TRBJ1-5
clone size: -

CDR3 protein: CASSDGQYTGELFF
CDR3 DNA: TGTGCCAGCAGCGACGGACAGTACACCGGGGAGCTGTTTTTT
D gene: -
V gene: TRBV5-6
J gene: TRBJ2-2
clone size: -

CDR3 protein: CASSLAGTSGGQWDTGELFF
CDR3 DNA: TGCGCCAGCAGCTTGGCCGGGACTAGCGGGGGCCAATGGGACACCGGGGAGCTGTTTTTT
D gene: TRBD2
V gene: TRBV5-1
J gene: TRBJ2-2
clone size: once

CDR3 protein: CASSVHREAFF
CDR3 DNA: TGTGCCAGCAGTGTGCACAGGGAAGCTTTCTTT
D gene: -
V gene: TRBV25-1
J gene: TRBJ1-1
clone size: -

CDR3 protein: CASSLVLGPVPDGYTF
CDR3 DNA: TGCGCCAGCAGCTTGGTTCTTGGTCCAGTCCCTGATGGCTACACCTTC
D gene: -
V gene: TRBV5-1
J gene: TRBJ1-2
clone size: -

CDR3 protein: CASSLQLGRSTDTQYF
CDR3 DNA: TGTGCCAGCAGCTTACAATTGGGGAGGAGCACAGATACGCAGTATTTT
D gene: -
V gene: TRBV11-3
J gene: TRBJ2-3
clone size: -

CDR3 protein: CASGGIVTSGNTIYF
CDR3 DNA: TGTGCCAGCGGAGGGATAGTGACCTCTGGAAACACCATATATTTT
D gene: -
V gene: TRBV2
J gene: TRBJ1-3
clone size: -

CDR3 protein: CASSPGLQDSGNTIYF
CDR3 DNA: TGTGCCAGCTCACCAGGACTACAGGACTCTGGAAACACCATATATTTT
D gene: -
V gene: TRBV18
J gene: TRBJ1-3
clone size: few

CDR3 protein: CASSPRFPPGLAGVFEQFF
CDR3 DNA: TGTGCCAGCAGCCCCCGCTTCCCTCCGGGACTAGCGGGAGTATTTGAGCAGTTCTTC
D gene: TRBD2
V gene: TRBV9
J gene: TRBJ2-1
clone size: -

CDR3 protein: CASRLSHTEAFF
CDR3 DNA: TGTGCCAGCAGGCTCAGTCACACTGAAGCTTTCTTT
D gene: -
V gene: TRBV28
J gene: TRBJ1-1
clone size: -

CDR3 protein: CASSLTGRANYGYTF
CDR3 DNA: TGTGCCAGCAGTCTCACGGGTCGGGCTAACTATGGCTACACCTTC
D gene: -
V gene: TRBV28
J gene: TRBJ1-2
clone size: -

CDR3 protein: CASSPRQGAYTGELFF
CDR3 DNA: TGTGCCAGCAGCCCACGACAGGGGGCGTACACCGGGGAGCTGTTTTTT
D gene: TRBD1
V gene: TRBV3-1/TRBV3-2
J gene: TRBJ2-2
clone size: -

CDR3 protein: CASSPRLATNEKLFF
CDR3 DNA: TGTGCCAGCTCACCACGGCTTGCAACTAATGAAAAACTGTTTTTT
D gene: -
V gene: TRBV18
J gene: TRBJ1-4
clone size: once

CDR3 protein: CASSPTTNQPQHF
CDR3 DNA: TGTGCCAGCAGCCCCACAACCAATCAGCCCCAGCATTTT
D gene: -
V gene: TRBV9
J gene: TRBJ1-5
clone size: -

CDR3 protein: CASSEAGDYGYTF
CDR3 DNA: TGTGCCAGCAGTGAAGCAGGGGACTATGGCTACACCTTC
D gene: -
V gene: TRBV6-1
J gene: TRBJ1-2
clone size: -

CDR3 protein: CAGGLAGATDTQYF
CDR3 DNA: TGTGCCGGAGGACTAGCGGGGGCCACAGATACGCAGTATTTT
D gene: TRBD2
V gene: TRBV6-5
J gene: TRBJ2-3
clone size: -

CDR3 protein: CASSLIDRSRASGANVLTF
CDR3 DNA: TGTGCCAGCAGCCTTATCGACAGGTCCAGAGCCTCTGGGGCCAACGTCCTGACTTTC
D gene: -
V gene: TRBV11-2
J gene: TRBJ2-6
clone size: -

CDR3 protein: CASSLVGAGNTEAFF
CDR3 DNA: TGTGCCAGCAGCTTAGTGGGGGCAGGGAACACTGAAGCTTTCTTT
D gene: -
V gene: TRBV11-2
J gene: TRBJ1-1
clone size: -

CDR3 protein: CASSLGARNTEAFF
CDR3 DNA: TGTGCCAGCAGCTTAGGGGCGCGGAACACTGAAGCTTTCTTT
D gene: -
V gene: TRBV7-9
J gene: TRBJ1-1
clone size: -

CDR3 protein: CAWSVQSGVANEQFF
CDR3 DNA: TGTGCCTGGAGTGTACAATCGGGGGTCGCGAATGAGCAGTTCTTC
D gene: -
V gene: TRBV30
J gene: TRBJ2-1
clone size: few

CDR3 protein: CATNVGRVYGYTF
CDR3 DNA: TGTGCCACCAACGTCGGCAGGGTCTATGGCTACACCTTC
D gene: -
V gene: TRBV6-5
J gene: TRBJ1-2
clone size: -

CDR3 protein: CASRTGIQPQHF
CDR3 DNA: TGTGCCAGCAGGACAGGGATTCAGCCCCAGCATTTT
D gene: TRBD1
V gene: TRBV6-5
J gene: TRBJ1-5
clone size: -

CDR3 protein: CASSEAGGLGNQPQHF
CDR3 DNA: TGTGCCAGCAGTGAAGCGGGGGGGCTCGGCAATCAGCCCCAGCATTTT
D gene: -
V gene: TRBV6-1
J gene: TRBJ1-5
clone size: -

CDR3 protein: CASSSAPTGTRSPLHF
CDR3 DNA: TGTGCCAGCTCATCTGCCCCGACAGGGACTCGTTCACCCCTCCACTTT
D gene: TRBD1
V gene: TRBV18
J gene: TRBJ1-6
clone size: -

CDR3 protein: CSARIRDGYTF
CDR3 DNA: TGCAGTGCTAGAATTCGGGATGGCTACACCTTC
D gene: -
V gene: TRBV20-1
J gene: TRBJ1-2
clone size: -

CDR3 protein: CASSQGEATDTQYF
CDR3 DNA: TGTGCCAGCAGCCAAGGGGAGGCCACAGATACGCAGTATTTT
D gene: -
V gene: TRBV4-2
J gene: TRBJ2-3
clone size: -

CDR3 protein: CASSPRGLESPLHF
CDR3 DNA: TGTGCCAGCAGCCCTAGGGGATTGGAGTCACCCCTCCACTTT
D gene: -
V gene: TRBV7-9
J gene: TRBJ1-6
clone size: -

CDR3 protein: CASSRTGGDVRDTQYF
CDR3 DNA: TGTGCCAGCTCACGAACAGGGGGCGACGTAAGAGATACGCAGTATTTT
D gene: TRBD1
V gene: TRBV18
J gene: TRBJ2-3
clone size: once

CDR3 protein: CASSTSSKKLFF
CDR3 DNA: TGTGCCAGCAGTACTAGCAGTAAAAAACTGTTTTTT
D gene: -
V gene: TRBV28
J gene: TRBJ1-4
clone size: -

CDR3 protein: CASSSSDRGEAKNIQYF
CDR3 DNA: TGCGCCAGCAGCTCCTCGGACAGGGGTGAGGCCAAAAACATTCAGTACTTC
D gene: TRBD1
V gene: TRBV5-1
J gene: TRBJ2-4
clone size: -

CDR3 protein: CSVAGVSTDTQYF
CDR3 DNA: TGCAGCGTCGCCGGGGTAAGCACAGATACGCAGTATTTT
D gene: -
V gene: TRBV29-1
J gene: TRBJ2-3
clone size: few

CDR3 protein: CASSPDAGNLYGYTF
CDR3 DNA: TGTGCCAGCAGTCCCGATGCAGGAAACCTCTATGGCTACACCTTC
D gene: -
V gene: TRBV6-5
J gene: TRBJ1-2
clone size: -

CDR3 protein: CASSYGGGTNQPQHF
CDR3 DNA: TGTGCCAGCAGTTACGGGGGGGGCACCAATCAGCCCCAGCATTTT
D gene: -
V gene: TRBV6-2/TRBV6-3
J gene: TRBJ1-5
clone size: -

CDR3 protein: CASSLGFGGPNTGELFF
CDR3 DNA: TGCGCCAGCAGCTTGGGATTCGGGGGGCCCAACACCGGGGAGCTGTTTTTT
D gene: -
V gene: TRBV5-1
J gene: TRBJ2-2
clone size: -

CDR3 protein: CASSTIHRGTSVHEQFF
CDR3 DNA: TGTGCCAGCAGCACTATCCATAGGGGAACTAGCGTCCATGAGCAGTTCTTC
D gene: TRBD2
V gene: TRBV11-3
J gene: TRBJ2-1
clone size: -

CDR3 protein: CASSLGLTGAGSPLHF
CDR3 DNA: TGTGCCAGCAGCTTAGGTCTAACAGGGGCAGGTTCACCCCTCCACTTT
D gene: TRBD1
V gene: TRBV7-2
J gene: TRBJ1-6
clone size: -

CDR3 protein: CATTGTGDQETQYF
CDR3 DNA: TGTGCCACCACCGGGACAGGAGATCAAGAGACCCAGTACTTC
D gene: TRBD1
V gene: TRBV28
J gene: TRBJ2-5
clone size: -